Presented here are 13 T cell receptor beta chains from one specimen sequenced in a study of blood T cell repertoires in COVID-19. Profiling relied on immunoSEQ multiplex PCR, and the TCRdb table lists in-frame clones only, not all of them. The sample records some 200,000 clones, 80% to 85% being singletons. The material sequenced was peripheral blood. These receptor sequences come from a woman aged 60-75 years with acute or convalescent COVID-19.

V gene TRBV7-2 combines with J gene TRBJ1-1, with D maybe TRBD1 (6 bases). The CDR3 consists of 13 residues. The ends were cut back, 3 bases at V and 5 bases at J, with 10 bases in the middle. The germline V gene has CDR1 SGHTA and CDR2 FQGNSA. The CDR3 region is CASSFKGGTEAFF. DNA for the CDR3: TGTGCCAGCAGCTTCAAAGGGGGAACTGAAGCTTTCTTT.

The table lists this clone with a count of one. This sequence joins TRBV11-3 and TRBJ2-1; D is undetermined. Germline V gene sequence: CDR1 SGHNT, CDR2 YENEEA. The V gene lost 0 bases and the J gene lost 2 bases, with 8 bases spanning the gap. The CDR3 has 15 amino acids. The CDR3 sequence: CASSLDSQPYNEQFF. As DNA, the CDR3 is TGTGCCAGCAGCTTAGATTCACAGCCCTACAATGAGCAGTTCTTC.

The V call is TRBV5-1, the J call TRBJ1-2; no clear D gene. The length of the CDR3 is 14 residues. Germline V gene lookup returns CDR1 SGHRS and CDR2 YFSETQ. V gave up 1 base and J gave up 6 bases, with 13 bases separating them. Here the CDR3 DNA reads TGCGCCAGCAGCTTGCGGGGAGATGGAGATGGCTACACCTTC. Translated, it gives CASSLRGDGDGYTF.

The CDR3 reads CASSLGRVNEKLFF. CDR3 nucleotides: TGTGCCAGCAGCTTGGGACGGGTTAATGAAAAACTGTTTTTT. The chain couples TRBV5-8 to TRBJ1-4, with D hard to call. The CDR3 runs to 14 residues. Germline lookup yields CDR1 SGHTS and CDR2 YDEGEE. The ends were cut back, 0 bases at V and 4 bases at J, with 7 bases in the middle.

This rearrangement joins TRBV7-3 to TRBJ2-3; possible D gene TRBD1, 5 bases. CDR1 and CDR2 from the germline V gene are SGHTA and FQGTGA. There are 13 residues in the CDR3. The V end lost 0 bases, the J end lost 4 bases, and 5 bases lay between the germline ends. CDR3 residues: CASSLTGPDTQYF. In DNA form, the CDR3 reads TGTGCCAGCAGCTTAACGGGGCCAGATACGCAGTATTTT.

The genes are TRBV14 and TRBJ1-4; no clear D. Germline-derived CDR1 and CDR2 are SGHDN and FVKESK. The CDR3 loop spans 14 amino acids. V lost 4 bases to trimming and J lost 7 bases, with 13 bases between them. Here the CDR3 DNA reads TGTGCCAGCAGCCGACTCCCGGGTCCTGAAAAACTGTTTTTT. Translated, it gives CASSRLPGPEKLFF. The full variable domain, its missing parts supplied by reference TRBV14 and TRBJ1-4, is EAGVTQFPSHSVIEKGQTVTLRCDPISGHDNLYWYRRVMGKEIKFLLHFVKESKQDESGMPNNRFLAERTGGTYSTLKVQPAELEDSGVYFCASSRLPGPEKLFFGSGTQLSVL.

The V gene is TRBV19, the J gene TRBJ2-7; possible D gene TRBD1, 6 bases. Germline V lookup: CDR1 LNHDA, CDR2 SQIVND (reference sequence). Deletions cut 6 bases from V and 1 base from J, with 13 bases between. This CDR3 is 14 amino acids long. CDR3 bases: TGTGCCAGTAGGCACAGGGTACATTCCTACGAGCAGTACTTC. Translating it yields CASRHRVHSYEQYF.

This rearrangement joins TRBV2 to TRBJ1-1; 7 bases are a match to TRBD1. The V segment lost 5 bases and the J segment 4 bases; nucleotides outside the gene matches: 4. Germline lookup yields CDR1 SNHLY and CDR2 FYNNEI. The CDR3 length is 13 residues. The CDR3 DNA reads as TGTGCCAGCAGTTCAGGGGGAAGCACTGAAGCTTTCTTT. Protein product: CASSSGGSTEAFF. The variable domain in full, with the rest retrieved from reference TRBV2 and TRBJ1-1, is EPEVTQTPSHQVTQMGQEVILRCVPISNHLYFYWYRQILGQKVEFLVSFYNNEISEKSEIFDDQFSVERPDGSNFTLKIRSTKLEDSAMYFCASSSGGSTEAFFGQGTRLTVV.

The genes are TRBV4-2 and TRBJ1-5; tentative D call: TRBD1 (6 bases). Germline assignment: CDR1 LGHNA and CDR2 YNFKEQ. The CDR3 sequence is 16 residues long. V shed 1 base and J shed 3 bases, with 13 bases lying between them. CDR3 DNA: TGTGCCAGCAGCCAAGGTTCACAGGGAAACAATCAGCCCCAGCATTTT. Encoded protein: CASSQGSQGNNQPQHF.

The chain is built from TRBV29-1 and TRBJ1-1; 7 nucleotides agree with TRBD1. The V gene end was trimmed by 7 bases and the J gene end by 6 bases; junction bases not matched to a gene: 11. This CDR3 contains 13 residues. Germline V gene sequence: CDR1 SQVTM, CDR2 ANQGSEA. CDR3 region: CSGLKGAEAEAFF. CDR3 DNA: TGCAGCGGCCTAAAGGGGGCGGAGGCTGAAGCTTTCTTT.

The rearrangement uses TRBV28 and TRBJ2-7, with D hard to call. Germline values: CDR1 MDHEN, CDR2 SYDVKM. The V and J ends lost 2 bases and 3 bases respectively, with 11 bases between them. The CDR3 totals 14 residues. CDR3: CASSLSSPVYEQYF. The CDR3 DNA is TGTGCCAGCAGTTTAAGCTCCCCGGTCTACGAGCAGTACTTC.

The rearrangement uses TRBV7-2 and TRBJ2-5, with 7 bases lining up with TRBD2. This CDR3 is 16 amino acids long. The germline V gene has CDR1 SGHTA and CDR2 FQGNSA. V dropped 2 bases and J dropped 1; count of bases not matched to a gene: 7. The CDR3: CASSLRSTGGQETQYF. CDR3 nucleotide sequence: TGTGCCAGCAGCTTAAGGTCTACGGGGGGCCAAGAGACCCAGTACTTC.

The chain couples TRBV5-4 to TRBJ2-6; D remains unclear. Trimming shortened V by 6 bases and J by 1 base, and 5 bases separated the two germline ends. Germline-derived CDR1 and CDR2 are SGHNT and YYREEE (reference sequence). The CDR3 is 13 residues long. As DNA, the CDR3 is TGTGCCAGCACCTATTCTGGGGCCAACGTCCTGACTTTC. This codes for CASTYSGANVLTF.